The source of this T cell receptor beta chain is a study of shared clonotypes between healthy human individuals. From germline, CDR1 is LNHNV and CDR2 YYDKDF (reference sequence). The ends were cut back, 1 base at V and 5 bases at J, with 12 bases in the middle. This CDR3 contains 15 residues. All donors were Caucasian adults living in Nashville, Tennessee. CD45RA-negative memory and CD45RA+ naive subsets were split from the CD4+ cells. Study conclusions and caveats: An effect of sequencing depth on clonotype sharing among donors was expected.

As to this clone: Its antigen is not known.

Deep was the level used in running the assay. The assay was immunoSEQ multiplex PCR, and TCRdb's table has in-frame clones only and misses some. The sample includes hundreds of thousands of clones, roughly 70% of them seen just once. The source material was memory CD4+ T cells sorted from blood. The subset here: CD45RA-negative fraction. The rearrangement links TRBV15 to TRBJ1-5; D gene unclear. The TCR comes from a woman in her 30s in good health. CDR3 bases: TGTGCCACCAGCAGAGCGGTGGGTGTTCATCAGCCCCAGCATTTT. Translated: CATSRAVGVHQPQHF.